A selection of T cell receptor beta chains follows, all from one sample in a study of control samples from healthy donors and cancer patients. The method was immunoSEQ multiplex PCR; TCRdb's version includes in-frame clones alone and lacks a portion of them. The sample holds under 80,000 clones, nearly 85% seen once. The sample was blood. These receptors all stem from a man aged 45 to 65 in good health. Both conserved end residues are part of each CDR3. D genes are given only for firm matches. Clone size is given for some rows only: seen once, a few or many times, or a class if the clone is expanded.

>TRBD1|NA|TRBJ2-1|TRBV24-1
CATSDRDRGDNEQFF
TGTGCCACCAGTGATAGGGACAGGGGAGACAATGAGCAGTTCTTC
>NA|NA|TRBJ2-3|TRBV7-3
CASSLAAGTTDTQYF
TGTGCCAGCAGCTTAGCGGCGGGAACAACAGATACGCAGTATTTT
>NA|NA|TRBJ2-7|TRBV28
CASTHSTYEQYF
TGTGCCAGCACGCACAGTACCTACGAGCAGTACTTC
>NA|NA|TRBJ2-7|TRBV7-9
CASSPRVGGYEQYF
TGTGCCAGCAGCCCTCGGGTAGGGGGCTACGAGCAGTACTTC
>NA|NA|TRBJ1-1|TRBV28
CASGLREAFF
TGTGCCAGCGGGCTCCGTGAAGCTTTCTTT
>TRBD1|NA|TRBJ1-1|TRBV28
CASGITGGYVNTEAFF
TGTGCCAGCGGCATAACAGGGGGGTATGTGAACACTGAAGCTTTCTTT
>NA|NA|TRBJ1-5|TRBV7-2
CASRTGSGSNQPQHF
TGTGCCAGCAGAACGGGGTCAGGAAGCAATCAGCCCCAGCATTTT
>NA|NA|TRBJ2-7|TRBV3-1/TRBV3-2
CASSSTFWGVSYEQYF
TGTGCCAGCAGCTCTACCTTCTGGGGGGTGAGCTACGAGCAGTACTTC
>TRBD2|NA|TRBJ2-3|TRBV9
CASSVSGRMDTQYF
TGTGCCAGCAGCGTTAGCGGGAGAATGGATACGCAGTATTTT
>NA|once|TRBJ2-2|TRBV5-5
CASSLYASELFF
TGTGCCAGCAGCTTATATGCATCGGAGCTGTTTTTT
>NA|NA|TRBJ2-3|TRBV6-6
CASSYGGPDTQYF
TGTGCCAGCAGTTACGGGGGCCCAGATACGCAGTATTTT
>NA|NA|TRBJ2-5|TRBV5-1
CASSLAGQFETQYF
TGCGCCAGCAGCTTGGCCGGACAGTTTGAGACCCAGTACTTC
>NA|NA|TRBJ1-2|TRBV28
CASSRGGAGYGYTF
TGTGCCAGCAGCAGGGGCGGGGCGGGCTATGGCTACACCTTC